This entry is about one T cell receptor beta chain. Its specificity is unknown. This record comes from a study of T cell responses to AZD1222 COVID-19 vaccine. Repertoires were generated with immunoSEQ multiplex PCR, while TCRdb's copy carries only in-frame clones and drops some. The sample has approximately 130,000 clones, around 92% seen once. The CDR3 is 16 residues long. Per germline, CDR1 SGDLS and CDR2 YYNGEE. V shed 4 bases and J shed 0 bases, with 13 bases lying between them. Study-level points and caveats: Unmutated variant regions reportedly attract nearly half of all spike-specific TCRs. It should be noted that donors were predominantly white British and more often female, and clonal diversity was possibly underestimated.

Sample: peripheral blood, taken on day 0 of AZD1222 vaccination. This chain links TRBV9 with TRBJ2-2; TRBD1 is a possible D gene (6 bases). The TCR sequence derives from an adult in good health. The CDR3 coding sequence is TGTGCCAGCAGCCTACGGGACACCTCGAACACCGGGGAGCTGTTTTTT. Its translation: CASSLRDTSNTGELFF. The variable domain in full, completed from reference TRBV9 and TRBJ2-2, reads DSGVTQTPKHLITATGQRVTLRCSPRSGDLSVYWYQQSLDQGLQFLIQYYNGEERAKGNILERFSAQQFPDLHSELNLSSLELGDSALYFCASSLRDTSNTGELFFGEGSRLTVL.